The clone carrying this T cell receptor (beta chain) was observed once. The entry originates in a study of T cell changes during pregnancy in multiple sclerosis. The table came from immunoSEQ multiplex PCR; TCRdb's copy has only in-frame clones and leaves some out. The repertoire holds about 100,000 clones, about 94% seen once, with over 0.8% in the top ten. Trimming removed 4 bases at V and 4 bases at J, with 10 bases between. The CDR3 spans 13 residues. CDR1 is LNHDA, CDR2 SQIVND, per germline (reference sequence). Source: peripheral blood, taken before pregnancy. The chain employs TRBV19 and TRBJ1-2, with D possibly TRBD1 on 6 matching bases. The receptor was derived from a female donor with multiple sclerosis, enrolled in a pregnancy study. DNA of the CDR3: TGTGCCAGTAGTACGGACAGTTTCTATGGCTACACCTTC. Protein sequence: CASSTDSFYGYTF.